This T cell receptor (beta chain) was retrieved from a study of glioma-infiltrating T cells. This clonotype was counted at least ten times. Its matching antigen is unknown. TCR alpha and beta CDR3 regions were amplified from RNA using iRepertoire nested multiplex PCR. Input was about 85-450 ng of tissue mRNA or PBMC total RNA. One entry per CDR3 protein, called by TCRdb with MiXCR from the multiplex PCR reads. The sample lists around 99,000 distinct CDR3 sequences; about 25% were seen once. Overall study results and limits: Non-neoplastic patients had below-expected tissue-blood divergence, while all gliomas exceeded expectation.

This CDR3 region has 15 residues. V trimming: 1 base; J trimming: 5 bases; junction bases outside the gene matches: 4. CDR1 is DFQATT and CDR2 is SNEGSKA in the germline V gene (reference sequence). This rearrangement joins TRBV20-1 to TRBJ1-6, with 8 bases identical to TRBD1. Specimen: glioma tissue, nonneoplastic brain tissue, or PBMCs (not recorded which). This TCR was recovered from a human donor with low-grade glioma or glioblastoma, undergoing nonglioma brain surgery, or in good health (not recorded which). Here the CDR3 reads CSARGATGDNSPLHF. CDR3 bases: TGCAGTGCTAGAGGCGCGACAGGGGATAATTCACCCCTCCACTTT.